Presented here are 15 T cell receptor beta chains from one specimen sequenced in a study of blood T cell repertoires in COVID-19. Measured with immunoSEQ multiplex PCR; TCRdb has only the in-frame clones, and not every one. The table shows around 120,000 clones, with about 80% occurring only once. Sample: peripheral blood. The receptor source for this set is a human donor in a cohort sampled during active COVID-19.

The chain has TRBV4-2 and TRBJ2-1; 13 bases align to TRBD2. With V trimmed by 3 bases and J by 7 bases, 9 bases remained unmatched. CDR1 and CDR2 from the germline V gene are LGHNA and YNFKEQ. The CDR3 spans 17 residues. The CDR3 bases are TGTGCCAGCAGCCAGGACACAACTAGCGGGAGGGAAAATGAGCAGTTCTTC. Protein: CASSQDTTSGRENEQFF.

The chain joins TRBV6-5 to TRBJ2-2, with 8 bases aligning to TRBD1. The V segment lost 7 bases and the J segment 7 bases; nucleotides outside the gene matches: 8. Germline CDR1 reads MNHEY; CDR2 reads SVGAGI. This CDR3 region has 14 residues. The DNA of the CDR3 is TGTGCCAGCACCCCCAGGGGGCTTAGCGGGGAGCTGTTTTTT. This codes for CASTPRGLSGELFF.

The genes are TRBV18 and TRBJ2-5, with TRBD1 matching 7 bases. The CDR3 length is 14 residues. Germline CDR1 and CDR2: KGHSH and LQKENI. V trimming: 3 bases; J trimming: 0 bases; junction bases outside the gene matches: 1. CDR3 loop: CASSPTGDQETQYF. CDR3 coding DNA: TGTGCCAGCTCACCCACAGGGGACCAAGAGACCCAGTACTTC.

The chain is built from TRBV27 and TRBJ2-5, with 11 nucleotides matching TRBD2. Germline assignment: CDR1 MNHEY and CDR2 SMNVEV (reference sequence). V lost 6 bases, J lost 1 base, and 1 base stayed unmatched. The CDR3 runs 14 residues. The CDR3 reads CASRLAGAQETQYF. The CDR3 DNA is TGTGCCAGCAGACTAGCGGGGGCCCAAGAGACCCAGTACTTC.

The rearrangement uses TRBV11-2 and TRBJ1-6; no clear D. Deletions cut 1 base from V and 7 bases from J, with 5 bases between. The CDR3 runs 13 residues. Looked up from germline, CDR1 is SGHAT and CDR2 is FQNNGV. This CDR3 is CASSLGGNSPLHF. CDR3 nucleotides: TGTGCCAGCAGCTTAGGCGGAAATTCACCCCTCCACTTT.

The chain is built from TRBV30 and TRBJ2-1; no reliable D call. The CDR3 covers 13 residues. Germline-derived CDR1 and CDR2 are GTSNPN and SVGIG (reference sequence). V lost 3 bases, J lost 2 bases, and 8 bases lay in between. The CDR3 here is CAWRRRAYNEQFF. The CDR3 DNA sequence: TGTGCCTGGAGGAGACGGGCCTACAATGAGCAGTTCTTC. Variable domain in full (rest from reference TRBV30 and TRBJ2-1): SQTIHQWPATLVQPVGSPLSLECTVEGTSNPNLYWYRQAAGRGLQLLFYSVGIGQISSEVPQNLSASRPQDRQFILSSKKLLLSDSGFYLCAWRRRAYNEQFFGPGTRLTVL.

V gene TRBV3-1 (or the pseudogene TRBV3-2) combines with J gene TRBJ2-7; D might be TRBD2 (6 bases). The CDR3 covers 14 residues. The V gene's germline CDR1 is LGHDT and CDR2 YNNKEL (reference sequence). V dropped 8 bases and J dropped 6 bases, with 20 bases sitting between them. CDR3: CASRGSGLSGEQYF. The CDR3 nucleotides are TGTGCCAGCCGGGGGAGTGGGTTGTCTGGCGAGCAGTACTTC.

The V and J genes are TRBV6-4 and TRBJ2-5; D is uncertain. Trimming pared 8 bases from V and 13 bases from J, leaving 14 bases between. Germline values: CDR1 MRHNA, CDR2 SNTAGT. The CDR3 length is 10 residues. The CDR3 sequence: CASPEGAGYF. The CDR3 coding sequence is TGTGCCAGCCCTGAAGGTGCAGGGTACTTC.

The chain uses TRBV28 and TRBJ2-3, with unresolved D. V was trimmed by 1 base and J by 3 bases, leaving 2 bases between them. CDR3 length: 12 amino acids. Germline V lookup: CDR1 MDHEN, CDR2 SYDVKM. For the CDR3, the DNA is TGTGCCAGCAGTTTATCAACAGATACGCAGTATTTT. Translated: CASSLSTDTQYF. Variable domain in full (rest from reference TRBV28 and TRBJ2-3): DVKVTQSSRYLVKRTGEKVFLECVQDMDHENMFWYRQDPGLGLRLIYFSYDVKMKEKGDIPEGYSVSREKKERFSLILESASTNQTSMYLCASSLSTDTQYFGPGTRLTVL.

In this sample, this clone turned up once. The chain recombines TRBV18 with TRBJ2-3, with TRBD2 matching over 12 bases. The CDR3 covers 15 residues. Germline CDR1 KGHSH, CDR2 LQKENI. V lost 5 bases, J lost 7 bases, and 7 bases stayed unmatched. The CDR3 sequence is CASSGPGLAGNTQYF. The DNA for the CDR3 is TGTGCCAGCTCAGGTCCGGGACTAGCGGGCAATACGCAGTATTTT.

This chain links TRBV2 with TRBJ2-1; maybe TRBD1 (6 bases). Germline CDR1 is SNHLY and CDR2 is FYNNEI. This CDR3 has 14 residues. Trimming removed 7 bases at V and 10 bases at J, with 20 bases between. CDR3 nucleotide sequence: TGTGCCAGCACAAGGGAGCGGACAGTTCAAGAGCAGTTCTTC. Translation: CASTRERTVQEQFF.

This chain links TRBV28 with TRBJ1-5, with no clear D. V lost 2 bases to trimming and J lost 6 bases, with 11 bases between them. The CDR3 runs 14 residues. Germline assignment: CDR1 MDHEN and CDR2 SYDVKM. This chain's CDR3 is CASSLGAGSQPQHF. CDR3 DNA: TGTGCCAGCAGTTTAGGCGCAGGTAGTCAGCCCCAGCATTTT.

This clone is a singleton in its sample. V usage is TRBV6-4 and J usage is TRBJ2-4; 10 bases match TRBD1. Germline V gene sequence: CDR1 MRHNA, CDR2 SNTAGT. J lost 9 bases, V lost 2 bases, and 4 bases had no gene match. The CDR3 is made up of 14 amino acids. For the CDR3, the DNA is TGTGCCAGCAGTGACGGGACAGGGGAAGGCATTCAGTACTTC. This translates into CASSDGTGEGIQYF.

The V and J genes are TRBV23-1 and TRBJ2-7, with 7 bases aligning to TRBD1. TRBV23-1 is an ORF, and what it does is uncertain. This CDR3 has 18 residues. The ends lost 4 bases at V and 2 bases at J; junction bases unmatched: 17. The CDR3 DNA is TGCGCCAGCAGTCCAATAGAGGACAGGATGAAAGGGACCTACGAGCAGTACTTC. This encodes CASSPIEDRMKGTYEQYF.

This clone was seen just once. In DNA form, the CDR3 reads TGTGCCAGTAGTATACAGGAGGGTCAGCCCCAGCATTTT. Translating gives CASSIQEGQPQHF. This sequence joins TRBV19 and TRBJ1-5, with no clear D. The CDR3 length is 13 residues. The germline V and J ends were trimmed by 2 bases and 6 bases, with 8 bases remaining between them. Germline assignment: CDR1 LNHDA and CDR2 SQIVND (reference sequence). Supplemented by reference TRBV19 and TRBJ1-5, the full variable domain reads DGGITQSPKYLFRKEGQNVTLSCEQNLNHDAMYWYRQDPGQGLRLIYYSQIVNDFQKGDIAEGYSVSREKKESFPLTVTSAQKNPTAFYLCASSIQEGQPQHFGDGTRLSIL.